These 10 T cell receptor beta chains originate from one sample sequenced in a study of cytomegalovirus exposure and HLA in healthy donors. The study ran its PCR with 60 Vbeta and 13 Jbeta primers. Sequencing used immunoSEQ multiplex PCR; TCRdb keeps in-frame clones, though not all of them. The sample gives around 100,000 clones, around two thirds of which show up once; about 3.9% is in the top ten. Sequenced input: PBMCs. These receptors were taken from a man aged 25 to 45 in good health and CMV-seronegative.

This clone was observed a handful of times. This CDR3 is also generated by other DNA sequences in the sample. The rearrangement links TRBV29-1 to TRBJ1-1, with D unclear. In germline, CDR1 is SQVTM, CDR2 ANQGSEA. The CDR3 length is 11 residues. V was pared by 5 bases and J by 4 bases, with 8 bases between. Written as DNA, the CDR3 is TGCAGCGTTCGGTCTTCCACTGAAGCTTTCTTT. This translates into CSVRSSTEAFF.

In its sample, this clone was seen a few times. The chain combines TRBV5-4 with TRBJ1-2; the D is unclear. V gave up 2 bases and J gave up 4 bases, with 3 bases separating them. CDR1 and CDR2 from the germline V gene are SGHNT and YYREEE (reference sequence). This CDR3 has 11 residues. The CDR3 nucleotides read TGTGCCAGCAGCTTCAGCTATGGCTACACCTTC. The encoded protein is CASSFSYGYTF.

V and J are TRBV18 and TRBJ1-1; 7 bases match TRBD1. Germline lookup yields CDR1 KGHSH and CDR2 LQKENI. The J segment lost 3 bases and the V segment lost 6 bases, leaving 10 bases of the junction unmatched. CDR3 length equals 15 residues. The CDR3 is CASSQRGLGDTEAFF. The CDR3 bases are TGTGCCAGCTCCCAAAGGGGGCTAGGGGACACTGAAGCTTTCTTT.

The rearrangement joins TRBV5-1 to TRBJ2-5, with D uncertain. Trimming took off 6 bases at V and 2 bases at J, with 11 bases between the two ends. The CDR3 consists of 13 residues. The germline gives CDR1 SGHRS, CDR2 YFSETQ. In nucleotides, the CDR3 is TGCGCCAGCACCTTCAACAGACAAGAGACCCAGTACTTC. Protein: CASTFNRQETQYF.

The sample holds a few counts of this clone. This sequence joins TRBV14 and TRBJ2-7; D is perhaps TRBD1 (7 bases). V gave up 1 base and J gave up 3 bases, with 13 bases separating them. Germline loops: CDR1 SGHDN, CDR2 FVKESK. This CDR3 contains 15 residues. The CDR3, as DNA: TGTGCCAGCAGCCAAGGGCCAGGGGGGAACTACGAGCAGTACTTC. This codes for CASSQGPGGNYEQYF.

The chain links TRBV14 to TRBJ1-2; D is uncertain. V was clipped by 0 bases and J by 4 bases, with 18 bases between them. The length of the CDR3 is 17 residues. Germline assignment: CDR1 SGHDN and CDR2 FVKESK. CDR3 in amino acids: CASSQDFRPRDGYGYTF. CDR3 bases: TGTGCCAGCAGCCAAGACTTCAGGCCGAGGGATGGCTATGGCTACACCTTC.

This chain links TRBV7-2 with TRBJ2-7, with 7 nucleotides matching TRBD1. This CDR3 has 14 residues. J lost 5 bases, V lost 3 bases, and 7 bases had no gene match. In germline, CDR1 is SGHTA, CDR2 FQGNSA. The CDR3 DNA follows: TGTGCCAGCAGCTTCACAGGGGAAATAAACGAGCAGTACTTC. Its protein is CASSFTGEINEQYF.

The rearrangement uses TRBV11-1 and TRBJ1-1; D is possibly TRBD1 (6 bases). The CDR3 is made up of 13 amino acids. Trimming left V 5 bases short and J 4 bases short, with 11 bases between. CDR1 and CDR2 from the germline V gene are SGHAT and FQDESV (reference sequence). The CDR3 DNA is TGTGCCAGCAGCAATGGCAGGGGCACTGAAGCTTTCTTT. This codes for CASSNGRGTEAFF.

The V call is TRBV11-2, the J call TRBJ2-7, with 13 bases lining up with TRBD2. CDR1 and CDR2 (germline): SGHAT, FQNNGV. V shed 6 bases and J 7 bases; nucleotides not matched to a gene: 6. The CDR3 extends over 14 amino acids. The CDR3 is CASSPGLAGVEQYF. CDR3 in DNA: TGTGCCAGCAGTCCCGGACTAGCGGGAGTTGAGCAGTACTTC. Full variable domain (rest looked up from reference TRBV11-2 and TRBJ2-7): EAGVAQSPRYKIIEKRQSVAFWCNPISGHATLYWYQQILGQGPKLLIQFQNNGVVDDSQLPKDRFSAERLKGVDSTLKIQPAKLEDSAVYLCASSPGLAGVEQYFGPGTRLTVT.

V usage is TRBV2 and J usage is TRBJ2-2; D call uncertain. Trimming stripped 4 bases from V and 2 bases from J, with 8 bases between. Germline CDR1 is SNHLY and CDR2 is FYNNEI. The CDR3 sequence is 14 residues long. The CDR3 bases are TGTGCCAGCAGTGTTTTGGCAAACACCGGGGAGCTGTTTTTT. Translation gives CASSVLANTGELFF.